This T cell receptor beta chain originates from a study of post-analysis software for immune sequencing data. Across the study: In terms of disease course, relapsing-remitting, secondary progressive and progressive-relapsing multiple sclerosis were included. Whole-study findings and limits: In patients, TRBV5-6, TRBV5-1 and TRBV20-1 belonged to roughly 5 TRBV segments found more frequently than in controls.

The CDR3 consists of 15 residues. Germline V gene sequence: CDR1 MGHRA, CDR2 YSYEKL. The V end lost 2 bases, the J end lost 3 bases, and 14 bases lay between the germline ends. Of note for this clonotype: Its antigen is unknown.

The authors incorporated unique molecular identifiers into the TCR beta cDNA libraries. Input of roughly 0.85 to 11 million T cells yielded 400,000 to 550,000 cDNA molecules. In TCRdb, the PCR reads were re-called with MiXCR into one record per CDR3 protein. Among more than 450,000 distinct CDR3 sequences listed, around 44% were seen once. V usage is TRBV4-1 and J usage is TRBJ2-7; D perhaps matches TRBD2 (6 bases). Material: blood. The TCR comes from a girl aged 10-17 years with multiple sclerosis. CDR3 in DNA: TGCGCCAGCAGCCAAACGCCGGGGGACGACTACGAGCAGTACTTC. Translating gives CASSQTPGDDYEQYF.